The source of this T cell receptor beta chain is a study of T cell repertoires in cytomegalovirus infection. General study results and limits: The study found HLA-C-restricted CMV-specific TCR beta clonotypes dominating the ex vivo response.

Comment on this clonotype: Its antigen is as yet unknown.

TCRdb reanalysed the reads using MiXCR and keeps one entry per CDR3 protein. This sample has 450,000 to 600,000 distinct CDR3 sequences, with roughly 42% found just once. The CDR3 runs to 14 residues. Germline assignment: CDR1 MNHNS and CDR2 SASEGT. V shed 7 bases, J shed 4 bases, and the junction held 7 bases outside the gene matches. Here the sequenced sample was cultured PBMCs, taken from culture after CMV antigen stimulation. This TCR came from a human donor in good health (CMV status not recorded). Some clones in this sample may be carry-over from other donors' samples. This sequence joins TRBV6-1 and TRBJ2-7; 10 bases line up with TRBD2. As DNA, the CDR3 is TGTGCCAGCAAAGGACTAGCGGCTTATTACGAGCAGTACTTC. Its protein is CASKGLAAYYEQYF.